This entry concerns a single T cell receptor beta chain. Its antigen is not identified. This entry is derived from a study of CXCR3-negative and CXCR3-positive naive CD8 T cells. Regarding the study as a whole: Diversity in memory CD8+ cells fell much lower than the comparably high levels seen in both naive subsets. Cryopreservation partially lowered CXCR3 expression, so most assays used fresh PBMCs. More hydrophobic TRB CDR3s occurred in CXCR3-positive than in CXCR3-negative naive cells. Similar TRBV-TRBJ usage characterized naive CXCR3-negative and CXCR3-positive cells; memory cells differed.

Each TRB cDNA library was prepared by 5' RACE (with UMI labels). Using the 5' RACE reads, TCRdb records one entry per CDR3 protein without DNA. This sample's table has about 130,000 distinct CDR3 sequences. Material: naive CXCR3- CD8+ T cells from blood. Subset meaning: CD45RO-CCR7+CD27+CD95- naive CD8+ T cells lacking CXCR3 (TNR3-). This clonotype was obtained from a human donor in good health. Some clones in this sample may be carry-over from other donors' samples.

Here the CDR3 reads CASSTGLNTEAFF. The V call is TRBV19, the J call TRBJ1-1. In germline, CDR1 is LNHDA, CDR2 SQIVND (reference sequence). This CDR3 is 13 amino acids long.